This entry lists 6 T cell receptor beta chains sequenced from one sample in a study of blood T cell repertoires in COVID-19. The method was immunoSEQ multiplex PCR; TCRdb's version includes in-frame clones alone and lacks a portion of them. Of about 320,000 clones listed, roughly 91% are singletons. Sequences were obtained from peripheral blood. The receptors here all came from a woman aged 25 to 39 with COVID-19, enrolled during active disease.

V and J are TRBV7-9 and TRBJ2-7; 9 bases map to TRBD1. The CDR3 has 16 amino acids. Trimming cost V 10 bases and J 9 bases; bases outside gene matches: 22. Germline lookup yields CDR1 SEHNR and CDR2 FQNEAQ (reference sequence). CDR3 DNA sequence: TGTGCCATAACCACAGGACAGACAGGGGGTACGGACGGGCAGTACTTC. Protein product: CAITTGQTGGTDGQYF.

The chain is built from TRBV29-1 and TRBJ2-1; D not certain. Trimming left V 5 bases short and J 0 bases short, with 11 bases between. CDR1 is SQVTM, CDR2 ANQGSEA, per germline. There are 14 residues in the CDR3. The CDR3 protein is CSVQRDISYNEQFF. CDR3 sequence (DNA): TGCAGCGTTCAGCGAGATATCTCCTACAATGAGCAGTTCTTC.

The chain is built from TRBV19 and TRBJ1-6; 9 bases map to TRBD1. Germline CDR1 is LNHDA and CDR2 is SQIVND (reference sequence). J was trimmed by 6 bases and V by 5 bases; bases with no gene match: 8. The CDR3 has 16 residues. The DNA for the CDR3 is TGTGCCAGTAGTCCCCCGCGGGACAGGGCTAATTCACCCCTCCACTTT. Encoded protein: CASSPPRDRANSPLHF. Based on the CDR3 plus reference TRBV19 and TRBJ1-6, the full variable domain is DGGITQSPKYLFRKEGQNVTLSCEQNLNHDAMYWYRQDPGQGLRLIYYSQIVNDFQKGDIAEGYSVSREKKESFPLTVTSAQKNPTAFYLCASSPPRDRANSPLHFGNGTRLTVT.

DNA for the CDR3: TGCGCCAGCAGCTTGGCCGGGGCGGGGCGATCACCCCTCCACTTT. Translated, it gives CASSLAGAGRSPLHF. The J gene is TRBJ1-6, the V gene TRBV5-1; D may be TRBD1 (5 bases). CDR3 size: 15 residues. Trimming stripped 0 bases from V and 10 bases from J, with 14 bases between. CDR1 and CDR2 from the germline V gene are SGHRS and YFSETQ.

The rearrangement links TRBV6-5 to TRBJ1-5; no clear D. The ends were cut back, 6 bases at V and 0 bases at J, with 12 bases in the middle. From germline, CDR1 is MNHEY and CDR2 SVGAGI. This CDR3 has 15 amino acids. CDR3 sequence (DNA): TGTGCCAGCAGGCATGACGGGAATAGCAATCAGCCCCAGCATTTT. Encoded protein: CASRHDGNSNQPQHF.

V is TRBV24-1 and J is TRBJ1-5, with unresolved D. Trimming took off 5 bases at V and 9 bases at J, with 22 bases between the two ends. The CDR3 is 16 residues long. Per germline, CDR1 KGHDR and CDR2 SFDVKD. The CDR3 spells CATSGSEAAKDRPQHF. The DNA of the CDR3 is TGTGCCACCAGTGGTTCAGAAGCGGCTAAAGACCGGCCCCAGCATTTT.